Below, 18 T cell receptor beta chains from the same sample are listed, as sequenced in a study of CD8 T cells in ankylosing spondylitis. One entry per CDR3 protein results from TCRdb running MiXCR on the 5' RACE reads. The table includes about 320,000 distinct CDR3 sequences, around a tenth detected once. The sequenced sample consisted of blood, either unsorted or a sorted T cell fraction (not recorded which). The source is a female donor with ankylosing spondylitis or in good health (not recorded which).

This clonotype was recorded many times. This chain links TRBV11-2 with TRBJ2-2; 7 positions agree with TRBD2. This CDR3 spans 16 amino acids. V lost 5 bases, J lost 2 bases, and 8 bases stayed unmatched. Germline loops: CDR1 SGHAT, CDR2 FQNNGV. CDR3 in amino acids: CASSPRGGRNTGELFF. Here the CDR3 DNA reads TGTGCCAGCAGCCCCCGCGGGGGTCGAAACACCGGGGAGCTGTTTTTT.

This clonotype was detected many times. The CDR3 region has the DNA TGCGCCAGCAGAATTTCGGGGGGCGAATTCAGCACAGATACGCAGTATTTT. This translates into CASRISGGEFSTDTQYF. The V gene is TRBV5-1, the J gene TRBJ2-3; the D gene is possibly TRBD2 (7 bases). Trimming took 5 bases from V and 0 from J, leaving 19 bases between them. Germline V gene data show CDR1 as SGHRS and CDR2 as YFSETQ. This CDR3 has 17 amino acids.

There are many counts of this clonotype. The rearrangement uses TRBV12-3 or TRBV12-4 and TRBJ2-6, with TRBD1 matching 7 bases. The CDR3 is 15 residues long. The J segment lost 1 base and the V segment lost 5 bases, leaving 2 bases of the junction unmatched. CDR3 DNA sequence: TGTGCCAGCAGTCACAGGGGTTCTGGGGCCAACGTCCTGACTTTC. Protein product: CASSHRGSGANVLTF.

This clonotype has a count of ten or more. CDR3 nucleotide sequence: TGCAGTGCTATGAAAACCGGGACAGCCTACGAGCAGTACTTC. Protein sequence: CSAMKTGTAYEQYF. The chain uses TRBV20-1 and TRBJ2-7; TRBD1 aligns across 7 bases. The V gene's germline CDR1 is DFQATT and CDR2 SNEGSKA (reference sequence). The CDR3 has 14 amino acids. J gave up 2 bases and V 4 bases, and 8 bases lay outside the gene matches.

This clonotype was counted many times. The V call is TRBV5-1, the J call TRBJ2-2; D unresolved. Germline V CDR1 and CDR2: SGHRS, YFSETQ. The CDR3 length is 15 residues. V dropped 4 bases and J dropped 2 bases, with 12 bases sitting between them. CDR3 residues: CASSPDPINTGELFF. For the CDR3, the DNA is TGCGCCAGCAGCCCGGACCCGATAAACACCGGGGAGCTGTTTTTT.

This clonotype was observed many times. The chain is built from TRBV27 and TRBJ1-5, with D possibly TRBD1 on 5 matching bases. V dropped 6 bases and J dropped 6 bases, with 18 bases sitting between them. CDR3 size: 15 residues. Looked up from germline, CDR1 is MNHEY and CDR2 is SMNVEV (reference sequence). CDR3 sequence: CASSPIQGVRQPQHF. Here the CDR3 DNA reads TGTGCCAGCAGCCCCATACAAGGGGTGCGTCAGCCCCAGCATTTT.

The CDR3, as DNA: TGTGCCATCAGTCGCAATAGGAATGAAAAACTGTTTTTT. It specifies CAISRNRNEKLFF. The chain employs TRBV10-3 and TRBJ1-4; no reliable D call. There are 13 residues in the CDR3. V gave up 5 bases and J gave up 5 bases, with 9 bases separating them. Germline loops: CDR1 ENHRY, CDR2 SYGVKD.

This clonotype was seen at least ten times. This chain links TRBV20-1 with TRBJ1-1, with D perhaps matching TRBD1 (6 bases). The ends were cut back, 2 bases at V and 0 bases at J, with 10 bases in the middle. In germline, CDR1 is DFQATT, CDR2 SNEGSKA (reference sequence). This CDR3 has 14 residues. The CDR3 nucleotides read TGCAGTGCTAGAACAGGGAACATGAACACTGAAGCTTTCTTT. It codes for CSARTGNMNTEAFF.

This clonotype was observed at least ten times. V is TRBV12-3 or TRBV12-4 and J is TRBJ1-2; D not resolved. The V and J ends lost 5 bases and 0 bases respectively, with 10 bases between them. The CDR3 totals 14 residues. The CDR3 region is CASSARRTNYGYTF. CDR3 coding DNA: TGTGCCAGCAGTGCCAGGCGAACTAACTATGGCTACACCTTC.

The rearrangement joins TRBV4-3 to TRBJ1-5; D is undetermined. The CDR3 loop spans 14 amino acids. Trimming cost V 2 bases and J 2 bases, with 7 bases left between them. Germline CDR1 reads LGHNA; CDR2 reads YSLEER. The CDR3 sequence: CASSQSKGNQPQHF. In nucleotides, the CDR3 is TGCGCCAGCAGCCAATCAAAGGGCAATCAGCCCCAGCATTTT.

V is TRBV11-2 and J is TRBJ1-4; no firm D call. The germline V gene has CDR1 SGHAT and CDR2 FQNNGV. Trimming shortened V by 2 bases and J by 0 bases, and 13 bases separated the two germline ends. The CDR3 length is 17 residues. The CDR3 coding sequence is TGTGCCAGCAGCTTAAATGGCAGGCCGACAACTAATGAAAAACTGTTTTTT. Translating gives CASSLNGRPTTNEKLFF.

Ten or more counts support this clonotype. The CDR3 DNA is TGCGCCAGCAGCTTGGAGGGCGGGAACGGGGCCTCGAACACCGGGGAGCTGTTTTTT. Amino acids: CASSLEGGNGASNTGELFF. This chain links TRBV5-1 with TRBJ2-2, with a tentative D call TRBD2 (6 bases). From germline, CDR1 is SGHRS and CDR2 YFSETQ. This CDR3 is 19 amino acids long. Trimming stripped 0 bases from V and 0 bases from J, with 18 bases between.

This clonotype was found a few times. The V and J genes are TRBV7-2 and TRBJ1-2; D may be TRBD1 (6 bases). Trimming removed 4 bases from V and 10 bases from J, with 13 bases in between. This CDR3 is 12 amino acids long. CDR1 and CDR2 from the germline V gene are SGHTA and FQGNSA. CDR3 in DNA: TGTGCCAGCAGCTCCGACAGGATTGACTACACCTTC. This gives the protein CASSSDRIDYTF.

This clonotype was counted at least ten times. The rearrangement uses TRBV9 and TRBJ2-5; D not resolved. Germline V gene sequence: CDR1 SGDLS, CDR2 YYNGEE. The CDR3 is 14 amino acids. Trimming took 0 bases from V and 3 from J, leaving 9 bases between them. In nucleotides, the CDR3 is TGTGCCAGCAGCGTAGAAGGTTATGAAGAGACCCAGTACTTC. This translates into CASSVEGYEETQYF.

This clonotype was recorded a few times. The chain has TRBV18 and TRBJ2-7, with a possible D match to TRBD2 (6 bases). The germline V gene encodes CDR1 KGHSH and CDR2 LQKENI. The CDR3 has 14 residues. Trimming shortened V by 5 bases and J by 4 bases, and 15 bases separated the two germline ends. CDR3: CASSVRDGHYEQYF. The CDR3 DNA reads as TGTGCCAGCTCAGTGCGGGACGGACATTACGAGCAGTACTTC.

This clonotype appeared many times. The chain carries TRBV7-2 and TRBJ1-2, with no clear D. Germline V lookup: CDR1 SGHTA, CDR2 FQGNSA. V shed 5 bases and J shed 0 bases, with 13 bases lying between them. This CDR3 is built from 15 residues. The CDR3 loop reads CASSLTTPANYGYTF. CDR3 nucleotides: TGTGCCAGCAGCCTAACGACACCAGCTAACTATGGCTACACCTTC. The variable domain in full, completed from reference TRBV7-2 and TRBJ1-2, reads GAGVSQSPSNKVTEKGKDVELRCDPISGHTALYWYRQSLGQGLEFLIYFQGNSAPDKSGLPSDRFSAERTGGSVSTLTIQRTQQEDSAVYLCASSLTTPANYGYTFGSGTRLTVV.

This clonotype was observed at least ten times. This chain uses TRBV4-3 with TRBJ1-5; 11 bases map to TRBD1. Losses at the gene ends were 5 bases for V and 3 bases for J; bases not matched to a gene: 3. The CDR3 consists of 15 residues. CDR1 is LGHNA, CDR2 YSLEER, per germline. The CDR3, as DNA: TGCGCCAGCAGCATAGGACAGGGGGCCAATCAGCCCCAGCATTTT. Translation: CASSIGQGANQPQHF.

The V and J genes are TRBV20-1 and TRBJ2-1; D unresolved. CDR1 is DFQATT, CDR2 SNEGSKA, per germline (reference sequence). The CDR3 sequence is 11 residues long. The CDR3: CRGWTNNEQFF. The CDR3 DNA is TGCAGGGGTTGGACGAACAATGAGCAGTTCTTC.